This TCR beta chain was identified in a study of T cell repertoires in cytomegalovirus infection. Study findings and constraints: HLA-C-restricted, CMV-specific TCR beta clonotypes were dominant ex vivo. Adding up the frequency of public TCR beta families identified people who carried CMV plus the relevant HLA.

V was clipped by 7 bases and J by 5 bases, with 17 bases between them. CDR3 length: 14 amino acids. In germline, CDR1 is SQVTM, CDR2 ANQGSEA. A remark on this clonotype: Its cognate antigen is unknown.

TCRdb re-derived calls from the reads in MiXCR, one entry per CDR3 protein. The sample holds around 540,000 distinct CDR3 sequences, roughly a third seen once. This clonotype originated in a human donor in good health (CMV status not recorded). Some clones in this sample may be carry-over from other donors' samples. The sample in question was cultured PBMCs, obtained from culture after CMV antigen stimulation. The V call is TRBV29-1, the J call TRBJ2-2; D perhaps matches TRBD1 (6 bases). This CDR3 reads CSATRQAGTGELFF. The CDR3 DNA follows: TGCAGCGCCACAAGACAGGCAGGTACCGGGGAGCTGTTTTTT.